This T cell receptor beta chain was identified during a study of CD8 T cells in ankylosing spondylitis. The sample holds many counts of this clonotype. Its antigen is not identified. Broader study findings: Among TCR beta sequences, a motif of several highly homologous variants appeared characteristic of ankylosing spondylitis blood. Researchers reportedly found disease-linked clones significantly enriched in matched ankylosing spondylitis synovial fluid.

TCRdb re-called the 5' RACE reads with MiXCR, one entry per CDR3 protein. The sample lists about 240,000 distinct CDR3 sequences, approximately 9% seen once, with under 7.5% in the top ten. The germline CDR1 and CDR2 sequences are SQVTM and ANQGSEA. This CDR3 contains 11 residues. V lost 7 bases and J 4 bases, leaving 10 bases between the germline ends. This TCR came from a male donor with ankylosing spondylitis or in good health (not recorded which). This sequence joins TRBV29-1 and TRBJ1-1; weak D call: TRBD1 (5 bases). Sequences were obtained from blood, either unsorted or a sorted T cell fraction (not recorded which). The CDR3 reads CSGGEGTEAFF. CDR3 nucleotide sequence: TGCAGCGGAGGGGAGGGCACTGAAGCTTTCTTT.